This T cell receptor beta chain comes out of a study of T cell responses to AZD1222 COVID-19 vaccine (dated by TCRdb to the early 2020s). For the study in its entirety: TCR sequencing covered roughly 230 trial participants: 200 to 210 given two doses of AZD1222 and approximately 26 given two doses of MenACWY control vaccine. Trial participants were enrolled into age subgroups of 18-55, 56-69 and 70-plus years, which contained approximately 150, 30 and 60 TCR-sequenced participants, respectively. Results the study describes overall, beyond this receptor: The whole spike protein was spanned by vaccine-associated CD4 TCRs, and dominant responses were seen in regions 160-218 and 743-854. Conclusions about previously exposed vaccinees are limited, since just six AZD1222 recipients were seropositive for SARS-CoV-2 at baseline. Spike-specific TCR breadth and depth rose significantly after two AZD1222 doses compared with day 0 and with MenACWY recipients. Nearly half of unique spike-specific TCRs reportedly recognized epitopes outside regions mutated in the B.1.351 and B.1.1.7 variants. The 56-69-year group was small, and its depth increase did not reach significance, likely because of low power. Participants were mostly white British and included more females than males, and it was suggested by the authors that clonal diversity may have been underestimated. Because no samples from the day 14 peak response were available, repertoires could be characterized only after the peak T cell response.

As concerns this clone: The antigen it binds to is not known. There are no base qualities to consult, and no much larger clone falls within one base.

The germline V and J ends show losses of 7 bases and 2 bases respectively, and no gene match explains 5 bases of the junction. The CDR3 runs 12 amino acids, cysteine and phenylalanine included. The only DNA kept is the CDR3, 36 bases in frame from the first base. The germline V gene specifies SQVTM as CDR1 and ANQGSEA as CDR2. The intended sense of this specimen's time point label: about 28 days (+/-7) after the second vaccine dose. AZD1222 recipients with second doses at about 4 weeks or about 12 weeks were pooled, because spike-specific TCR depth and breadth did not differ between schedules. The vaccinee samples were drawn from two UK trials, COV001 and COV002, one of which was a single-blind randomized controlled phase 2/3 trial testing AZD1222 (ChAdOx1 nCoV-19) in healthy adults. For TCRbeta chain sequencing, PBMC samples were collected from trial participants at day 0 and at day 28 after the second dose.

The CDR3 regions of human TCRbeta chains were subjected to immunosequencing. On the study's bioinformatics: TCRs in the repertoires were compared against a reference library of SARS-CoV-2-specific TCRs that had been generated with the MIRA antigen-specificity platform. Breadth meant the fraction of unique TCRs that were SARS-CoV-2-associated, whereas depth meant the fraction of total T cells that were SARS-CoV-2-associated. Each spike-specific TCR was assigned to its reactive spike region and to a CD4 or CD8 class using the MIRA data. Log10-transformed breadth and depth values were compared by one-way ANOVA with Sidak's multiple comparisons tests. TCRdb holds this immuneACCESS table with in-frame rearrangements only. Some clones are missing; in checked studies, unresolved V genes explain under half, and the rest has no known cause. Clone size and the V and J calls come from that table; the DNA yielded D and trimming. The sample table lists roughly 100,000 clones, roughly 84% of them with a count of one. The ten biggest clones cover approximately 14% of the sample.

The receptor comes from an adult who received the AZD1222 COVID-19 vaccine. The chain employs TRBV29-1 and TRBJ2-7; 7 bases in between match TRBD1. The source material was peripheral blood, sampled 28 days after the second AZD1222 dose. The DNA sequence reads TGCAGCGGCCTGGGACAGACCTACGAGCAGTACTTC. This codes for CSGLGQTYEQYF.